A selection of T cell receptor beta chains follows, all from one sample in a study of blood T cell repertoires in COVID-19. Produced via immunoSEQ multiplex PCR; TCRdb's table is partial and in-frame only. Of about 290,000 clones in the sample, 80% to 90% were seen once. Material: peripheral blood. These receptors were collected from a man aged 40-50 years with acute or convalescent COVID-19. Each CDR3 is given with its conserved first and last residue. Expanded clones are given a class, and other clones once, few, many or no size at all.

J gene: TRBJ2-2; clone size: NA; V gene: TRBV19; CDR3 length: 13; CDR3 protein: CASSVPGTEELFF
J gene: TRBJ2-4; clone size: NA; V gene: TRBV24-1; CDR3 length: 19; CDR3 protein: CATHLRGIAGGQAKNIQYF
J gene: TRBJ2-3; clone size: NA; V gene: TRBV7-3; CDR3 length: 13; CDR3 protein: CASSRGSGETQYF
J gene: TRBJ2-1; clone size: NA; V gene: TRBV21-1; CDR3 length: 18; CDR3 protein: CASSKALGDRVFLNEQFF
J gene: TRBJ2-2; clone size: NA; V gene: TRBV5-1; CDR3 length: 15; CDR3 protein: CASSRGQLATGELFF
J gene: TRBJ1-1; clone size: NA; V gene: TRBV10-3; CDR3 length: 12; CDR3 protein: CAARGAAHEAFF
J gene: TRBJ2-2; clone size: once; V gene: TRBV7-7; CDR3 length: 13; CDR3 protein: CASSLDRHGELFF
J gene: TRBJ1-2; clone size: few; V gene: TRBV6-2/TRBV6-3; CDR3 length: 15; CDR3 protein: CASSYKAGSNYGYTF
J gene: TRBJ1-3; clone size: NA; V gene: TRBV3-1/TRBV3-2; CDR3 length: 15; CDR3 protein: CASSHARDLGNTIYF
J gene: TRBJ1-1; clone size: NA; V gene: TRBV29-1; CDR3 length: 11; CDR3 protein: CSVLLGTEAFF
J gene: TRBJ1-4; clone size: NA; V gene: TRBV6-1; CDR3 length: 15; CDR3 protein: CASSEVPRSNEKLFF
J gene: TRBJ1-3; clone size: NA; V gene: TRBV12-3/TRBV12-4; CDR3 length: 13; CDR3 protein: CASKAVSGNTIYF
J gene: TRBJ2-2; clone size: NA; V gene: TRBV4-1; CDR3 length: 16; CDR3 protein: CASSQEGAANTGELFF
J gene: TRBJ1-4; clone size: NA; V gene: TRBV5-1; CDR3 length: 14; CDR3 protein: CASSLRGQNEKLFF
J gene: TRBJ2-6; clone size: NA; V gene: TRBV11-2; CDR3 length: 15; CDR3 protein: CASSLTGSGANVLTF
J gene: TRBJ2-7; clone size: few; V gene: TRBV13; CDR3 length: 14; CDR3 protein: CASSFYASGGEQYF
J gene: TRBJ2-4; clone size: NA; V gene: TRBV5-4; CDR3 length: 16; CDR3 protein: CASSPDGGTAKNIQYF
J gene: TRBJ1-2; clone size: NA; V gene: TRBV29-1; CDR3 length: 13; CDR3 protein: CSVAGGEGYGYTF